This T cell receptor beta chain was identified during a study of blood T cell repertoires in COVID-19. Study-wide context: Acute and convalescent COVID-19 samples came from the United States, Italy and Spain.

In the authors' workflow: Amplifying reference gene primers gave estimates of nucleated cell counts. Some clones are missing from TCRdb's copy, which holds only in-frame ones; the method was immunoSEQ multiplex PCR. The V and J calls and clone size come from that table; D and trimming were worked out from the DNA. The table shows some 120,000 clones, with 70% to 85% occurring only once. The CDR3 is made up of 14 amino acids. Germline-derived CDR1 and CDR2 are SGDLS and YYNGEE. Trimming left V 2 bases short and J 4 bases short, with 12 bases between. The source is a woman between 50 and 59 years old with acute or convalescent COVID-19. J is TRBJ1-1 and V is TRBV9; D not certain. What was sequenced was peripheral blood. The CDR3 is CASSVLPGSTEAFF. CDR3 nucleotides: TGTGCCAGCAGCGTCCTGCCGGGGAGCACTGAAGCTTTCTTT.